These T cell receptor beta chains were read from a single sample in a study of vaccination and CD4 T cells after COVID-19. TCRdb passed the PCR reads through MiXCR, listing each CDR3 protein once. The sample has approximately 19,000 distinct CDR3 sequences; around 42% are singletons. No antigen has been assigned to these receptors. The sequencing sample was made of CD4+ T cells from blood, cultured in vitro. These receptors were collected from a human donor who had recovered from COVID-19. Each CDR3 is given with its conserved first and last residue. D genes are given only for firm matches. Size values are once, few and many counts, or a class for expanded clones, and some rows have none.

j_call	d_call	clone_size	v_call	cdr3_nt	cdr3_aa
TRBJ2-1	-	-	TRBV23-1	TGCGCCAGCAGTCGAAGACAGACAGACTGCATGAACAATGAGCAGTTCTTC	CASSRRQTDCMNNEQFF
TRBJ2-2	-	-	TRBV27	TGTGCCAGCAGCAAGAACACCGGGGAGCTGTTTTTT	CASSKNTGELFF
TRBJ2-7	TRBD1	-	TRBV7-9	TGTGCCAGCAGCCCCGGACAGGGGCCCTACGAGCAGTACTTC	CASSPGQGPYEQYF
TRBJ1-1	-	-	TRBV28	TGTGCCAGCAGCGAGGGACCGACCACGAACACTGAAGCTTTCTTT	CASSEGPTTNTEAFF
TRBJ2-3	TRBD2	-	TRBV7-6	TGTGCCAGCAGCTCCCGACTAGCGGGAAGCACAGATACGCAGTATTTT	CASSSRLAGSTDTQYF
TRBJ2-7	TRBD1	few	TRBV5-1	TGCGCCAGCAGCTTCAGGCCGGGACAGGGTACCTACGAGCAGTACTTC	CASSFRPGQGTYEQYF
TRBJ2-5	-	-	TRBV28	TGTGCCAGCAGGCCAACAGGGATCGGAGAGACCCAGTACTTC	CASRPTGIGETQYF
TRBJ2-5	TRBD1	-	TRBV29-1	TGCAGCGTGCTACAGGGGGCCCAAGAGACCCAGTACTTC	CSVLQGAQETQYF
TRBJ2-6	TRBD2	-	TRBV6-5	TGTGCCAGCAGTTACTCGAGGGGACTAGCGGGGAACTCTGGGGCCAACGTCCTGACTTTC	CASSYSRGLAGNSGANVLTF
TRBJ2-7	-	few	TRBV6-1	TGTGCCAGCAGGATCCTGGACAGACGTGAGGAGCAGTACTTC	CASRILDRREEQYF
TRBJ1-6	-	-	TRBV7-2	TGTGCCAGCAGCCCCGTTGGGCCGGGTCATTATAATTCACCCCTCCACTTT	CASSPVGPGHYNSPLHF
TRBJ1-2	TRBD1	few	TRBV5-4	TGTGCCAGCAGCGCGGCCGGGACAGGGCGGGACGGCTACACCTTC	CASSAAGTGRDGYTF
TRBJ1-5	-	-	TRBV6-2/TRBV6-3	TGTGCCAGCAGTTTCCGTCCGGGGGGGCCGGACAATCAGCCCCAGCATTTT	CASSFRPGGPDNQPQHF
TRBJ2-6	TRBD2	-	TRBV6-2/TRBV6-3	TGTGCCAGCTCAATGGGGGGGGCTGGGGCCAACGTCCTGACTTTC	CASSMGGAGANVLTF
TRBJ1-1	-	few	TRBV27	TGTGCCAGCAGTTTACCCCAGGGCCGAGCTTTCTTT	CASSLPQGRAFF
TRBJ2-1	-	-	TRBV5-1	TGCGCCAGCAGCTTTGGACGGAGGATCCCCAATGAGCAGTTCTTC	CASSFGRRIPNEQFF
TRBJ2-7	TRBD2	-	TRBV28	TGTGCCAGCATTTTAAGCGGGAGCATTAGTCACGAGCAGTACTTC	CASILSGSISHEQYF
TRBJ2-2	-	few	TRBV4-3	TGCGCCAGCAGCCAAGTCGGGGGGCATGGCACCGGGGAGCTGTTTTTT	CASSQVGGHGTGELFF
TRBJ2-7	TRBD1	-	TRBV2	TGTGCCAGCACCCAGGGGGCCATCGAGCAGTACTTC	CASTQGAIEQYF
TRBJ1-5	-	-	TRBV10-3	TGTGCCATCAGTGCGGGGGCTGGGAATCAGCCCCAGCATTTT	CAISAGAGNQPQHF
TRBJ1-2	-	-	TRBV27	TGTGCCAGCACTGATATGACAGCGAACTATGGCTACACCTTC	CASTDMTANYGYTF
TRBJ1-1	-	-	TRBV5-1	TGCGCCAGCACCGACGGATTGAACACTGAAGCTTTCTTT	CASTDGLNTEAFF
TRBJ2-1	TRBD2	few	TRBV15	TGTGCCACCAGCAGAGTTACCGGGGGGGCCAACCTCAATGAGCAGTTCTTC	CATSRVTGGANLNEQFF
TRBJ2-3	-	-	TRBV19	TGTGCCAGTAGTGGAAATCAGGGTGGCACAGATACGCAGTATTTT	CASSGNQGGTDTQYF
TRBJ1-2	-	-	TRBV18	TGTGCCAGCTCACCAGAGGCTAACTATGGCTACACCTTC	CASSPEANYGYTF